This T cell receptor beta chain was identified during a study of T-cell reconstitution after alpha-beta-depleted transplantation in children. Study findings and constraints: T-cell numbers and diversity one year post-transplant derived largely from freshly generated T cells. Several hundred rapidly expanded clones from non-depleted graft cells reportedly supplied alpha-beta T cells about two months post-transplant. Surviving recipient T cells and thymic progenitors underlay high day-60 TCRbeta diversity in some patients.

This clonotype was picked up many times. As yet, its antigen is unknown. Molecular barcoding with unique molecular identifiers was used for the TCRbeta library. TCRdb reprocessed the PCR reads via MiXCR and lists one record per CDR3 protein. The sample comprises hundreds of thousands of distinct CDR3 sequences, roughly 9.1% of which are singletons, and 7.5% rests with the top ten. Source: PBMCs, taken before TCRalphabeta/CD19-depleted stem cell transplant. This TCR derives from a boy younger than two with acute myeloid leukemia, due to receive a stem cell transplant.

Written as DNA, the CDR3 is TGCAGTGCTAGTACAGGGCGATCCTATAATTCACCCCTCCACTTT. Its protein is CSASTGRSYNSPLHF. The gene calls are TRBV20-1 and TRBJ1-6; tentatively, D is TRBD1 (6 bases). This CDR3 contains 15 residues. Trimming took 3 bases from V and 1 from J, leaving 10 bases between them. The germline V gene encodes CDR1 DFQATT and CDR2 SNEGSKA (reference sequence).